Included here is one T cell receptor beta chain sequence, with context. This entry is derived from a study of T cells in localized non-small cell lung cancer. Sequencing was performed with immunoSEQ multiplex PCR; in TCRdb, only in-frame clones are kept and a portion is missing. This sample has around 41,000 clones; around 87% occur once, and the top ten carry 7% to 9%. The sequence was obtained from a woman aged 18 to 55 with stage III lung adenocarcinoma. Sample: peripheral blood, taken before any cancer treatment.

The CDR3 sequence: CASSTSAGGETQYF. As DNA, the CDR3 is TGTGCCAGTAGTACCTCAGCGGGAGGTGAGACCCAGTACTTC. The chain joins TRBV19 to TRBJ2-5; 9 bases fit TRBD2. Germline V lookup: CDR1 LNHDA, CDR2 SQIVND (reference sequence). V lost 4 bases and J lost 5; bases outside the gene matches: 5. The CDR3 runs 14 residues.